The sequence of this T cell receptor beta chain was determined in a study of cytomegalovirus exposure and HLA in healthy donors. The primer mix had 60 Vbeta and 13 Jbeta primers. Sequenced by immunoSEQ multiplex PCR; TCRdb stores in-frame clones only, minus some. This table holds 100,000 to 150,000 clones, around 80% found once. On this clone itself: Its cognate antigen is unknown.

Study results and limitations: Further analysis, carried out later, found HLA-associated TCR beta chains more clonally expanded than equally common other chains.

This clonotype originated in a man aged 25-40 years in good health and CMV-seropositive. What was sequenced was PBMCs.

In DNA form, the CDR3 reads TGTGCCAGCTCAGAGGAGCGACAGATTAGCAATCAGCCCCAGCATTTT. The encoded protein is CASSEERQISNQPQHF. The rearrangement links TRBV18 to TRBJ1-5, with a tentative D call TRBD1 (5 bases). The CDR3 covers 16 residues. The V end lost 5 bases, the J end lost 0 bases, and 14 bases lay between the germline ends. CDR1 is KGHSH and CDR2 is LQKENI in the germline V gene.